This TCR beta chain was profiled in a study of T cells in localized non-small cell lung cancer. The CDR3 totals 17 residues. Study-wide results and caveats: The highest T cell clonality was in uninvolved adjacent lung, above tumor. Of the top 100 tumor clones, median around 60 were in adjacent lung, over 25 among its top 100.

In the case of this clone: No antigen is known for it.

The table came from immunoSEQ multiplex PCR; TCRdb's copy has only in-frame clones and leaves some out. The data hold under 70,000 clones, with more than 80% observed a single time. This material consisted of peripheral blood, taken before any cancer treatment. The chain joins TRBV21-1 to TRBJ1-1; whether TRBD1, the table's D call, matches the DNA was not checked. TRBV21-1 is noted as a pseudogene. This receptor was taken from a woman between 35 and 75 years old with stage I lung adenocarcinoma. The CDR3 is CASPSSGTGGLGTEAFF. DNA of the CDR3: TGTGCCAGCCCTTCCTCCGGGACAGGGGGGTTAGGCACTGAAGCTTTCTTT.